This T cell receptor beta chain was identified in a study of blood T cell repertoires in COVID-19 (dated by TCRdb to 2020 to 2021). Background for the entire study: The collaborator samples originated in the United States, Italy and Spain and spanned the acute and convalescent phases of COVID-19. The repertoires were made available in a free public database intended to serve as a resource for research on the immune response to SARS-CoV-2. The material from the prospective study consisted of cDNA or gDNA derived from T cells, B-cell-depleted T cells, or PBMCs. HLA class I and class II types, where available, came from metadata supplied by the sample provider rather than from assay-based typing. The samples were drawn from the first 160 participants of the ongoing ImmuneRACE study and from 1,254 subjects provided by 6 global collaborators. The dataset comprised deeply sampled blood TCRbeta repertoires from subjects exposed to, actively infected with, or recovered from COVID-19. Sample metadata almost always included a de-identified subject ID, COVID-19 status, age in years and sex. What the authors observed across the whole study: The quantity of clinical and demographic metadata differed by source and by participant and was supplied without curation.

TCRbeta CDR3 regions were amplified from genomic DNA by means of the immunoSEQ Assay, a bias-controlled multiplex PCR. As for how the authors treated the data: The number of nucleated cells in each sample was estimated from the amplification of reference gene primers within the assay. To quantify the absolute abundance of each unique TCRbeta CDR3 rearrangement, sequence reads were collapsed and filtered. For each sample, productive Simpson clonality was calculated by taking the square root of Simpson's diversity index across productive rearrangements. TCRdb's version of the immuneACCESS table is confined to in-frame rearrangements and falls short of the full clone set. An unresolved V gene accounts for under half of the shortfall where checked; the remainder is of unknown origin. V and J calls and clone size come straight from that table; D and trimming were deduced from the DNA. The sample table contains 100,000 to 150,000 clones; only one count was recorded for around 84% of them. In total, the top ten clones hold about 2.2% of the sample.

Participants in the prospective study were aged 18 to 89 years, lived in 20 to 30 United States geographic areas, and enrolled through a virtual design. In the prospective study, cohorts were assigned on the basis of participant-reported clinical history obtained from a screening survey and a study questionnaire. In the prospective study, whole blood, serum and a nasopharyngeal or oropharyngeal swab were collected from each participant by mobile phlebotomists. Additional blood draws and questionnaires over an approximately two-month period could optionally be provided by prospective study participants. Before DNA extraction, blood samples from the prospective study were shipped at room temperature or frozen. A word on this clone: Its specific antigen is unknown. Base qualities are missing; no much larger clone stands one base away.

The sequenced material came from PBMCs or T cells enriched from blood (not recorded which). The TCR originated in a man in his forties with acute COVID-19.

The sequence in DNA is TGTGCCAGCAGCCGCGGGACAGGGTGGAATGAGCAGTTCTTC. Its translation reads: CASSRGTGWNEQFF. The chain is made from TRBV27 and TRBJ2-1, and TRBD1 matches 9 of the central bases. Measured from the cysteine to the phenylalanine, the CDR3 is 14 residues long. Just the 42-base CDR3 DNA is kept, in frame starting at base 1. CDR1 and CDR2 (MNHEY, SMNVEV) derive from the germline V gene (reference sequence). Trimming removed 6 bases from V and 7 bases from J; the gene matches leave 7 bases unexplained.